The 32 T cell receptor beta chains below all came from one sample that was sequenced in a study of beta chain features in type 1 diabetes (dated by TCRdb to the late 2010s). General conclusions and limits of the study: In all four CD4+ subsets, TCRB CDR3 length was moderately but significantly shorter in type 1 diabetes patients.

These TCRs are of unknown antigen specificity. The protocol used for the library was the immunoSEQ multiplex PCR assay. The High Capacity cDNA Reverse Transcription Kit was used to reverse transcribe all of the isolated RNA, meaning that expressed TCRB transcripts were what got sequenced. The table comes from immuneACCESS by way of TCRdb, which keeps in-frame sequences with V and J called. Part of the clones is missing from these tables; in studies checked, under half for an unresolved V gene and the rest for unknown reasons. Present in this sample are roughly 180,000 clones, about 7.8% of which were seen just once. The ten largest clones capture approximately 0.93% of the sample. Specimen: central memory CD4+ T cells from blood. The receptors here all came from a woman in her thirties or forties with type 1 diabetes.

This chain links TRBV5-6 with TRBJ1-4, with 10 nucleotides matching TRBD1. This CDR3 has 16 residues. V lost 4 bases to trimming and J lost 6 bases; unmatched junction nucleotides: 9. Germline V gives CDR1 SGHDT, CDR2 YYEEEE. The CDR3 DNA follows: TGTGCCAGCAGCATATTACCCGGGACAGGGGATGAAAAACTGTTTTTT. This encodes CASSILPGTGDEKLFF. The full variable domain, rest sourced from reference TRBV5-6 and TRBJ1-4, is DAGVTQSPTHLIKTRGQQVTLRCSPKSGHDTVSWYQQALGQGPQFIFQYYEEEERQRGNFPDRFSGHQFPNYSSELNVNALLLGDSALYLCASSILPGTGDEKLFFGSGTQLSVL.

This clone was seen only a few times. The CDR3 DNA is TGTGCCAGCACCGACAGGGGCCTGAACACTGAAGCTTTCTTT. Translation: CASTDRGLNTEAFF. The chain uses TRBV25-1 and TRBJ1-1, with 8 bases lining up with TRBD1. Germline-derived CDR1 and CDR2 are MGHDK and SYGVNS. This CDR3 spans 14 amino acids. V shed 7 bases, J shed 0 bases, and the junction held 4 bases outside the gene matches.

The V gene is TRBV30, the J gene TRBJ2-3; D is perhaps TRBD2 (6 bases). The CDR3 extends over 11 amino acids. V lost 0 bases and J lost 8, with 6 bases in between. Germline CDR1 reads GTSNPN; CDR2 reads SVGIG (reference sequence). The CDR3 nucleotides are TGTGCCTGGAGTGTCGGGGGTACGCAGTATTTT. Protein product: CAWSVGGTQYF.

In its sample, this clone was seen a few times. V gene TRBV9 combines with J gene TRBJ1-5; possible D gene TRBD1, 5 bases. CDR1 is SGDLS, CDR2 YYNGEE, per germline. V was trimmed by 3 bases and J by 7 bases, leaving 17 bases between them. The CDR3 consists of 15 residues. The CDR3 region is CASSAGQAGGQPQHF. Here the CDR3 DNA reads TGTGCCAGCAGCGCGGGGCAGGCGGGAGGGCAGCCCCAGCATTTT.

This clone was picked up a small number of times. This chain uses TRBV5-4 with TRBJ2-2, with D possibly matching TRBD1 (5 bases). In germline, CDR1 is SGHNT, CDR2 YYREEE (reference sequence). This CDR3 is built from 15 residues. V was shortened by 4 bases and J by 0 bases, with 10 bases between the two germline ends. This CDR3 is CASSDQGANTGELFF. The CDR3 region has the DNA TGTGCCAGCAGCGATCAGGGTGCGAACACCGGGGAGCTGTTTTTT.

This clone has only a few counts. A much larger clone differs by one base, so this may be a read error. Other DNA sequences in the sample encode the same CDR3. The CDR3 region has the DNA TGTGCCAGCAGTTATGACAGGGGGAACACTGAAGCTTTCTTT. Translation: CASSYDRGNTEAFF. The chain joins TRBV6-5 to TRBJ1-1; 8 nucleotides match TRBD1. This CDR3 spans 14 amino acids. Germline CDR1 is MNHEY and CDR2 is SVGAGI. V was pared by 3 bases and J by 1 base, with 1 base of the junction left unmatched.

The chain carries TRBV7-2 and TRBJ1-1, with 7 positions matching TRBD1. The CDR3 totals 16 residues. The ends lost 4 bases at V and 6 bases at J; junction bases unmatched: 14. Germline assignment: CDR1 SGHTA and CDR2 FQGNSA. The CDR3: CASSSLLRGTIAEAFF. CDR3 sequence (DNA): TGTGCCAGCAGCTCGCTCCTCAGGGGGACGATCGCTGAAGCTTTCTTT.

The rearrangement uses TRBV19 and TRBJ2-1, with TRBD1 matching over 7 bases. The CDR3 covers 13 residues. Germline lookup yields CDR1 LNHDA and CDR2 SQIVND (reference sequence). The junction had 7 bases not matched to a gene; V was cut back by 7 bases and J by 7 bases. CDR3 protein: CASTRDSPNEQFF. CDR3 sequence (DNA): TGTGCCAGTACCCGGGACAGTCCTAATGAGCAGTTCTTC.

This clone was counted between two and nine times. Additional DNA sequences in this sample encode the identical CDR3. V and J are TRBV5-1 and TRBJ2-1; 7 positions match TRBD2. CDR1 is SGHRS, CDR2 YFSETQ, per germline. There are 16 residues in the CDR3. V trimming: 0 bases; J trimming: 1 base; junction bases outside the gene matches: 4. In DNA form, the CDR3 reads TGCGCCAGCAGCTTGGATGGCGGGGGTTCCTACAATGAGCAGTTCTTC. Amino acids: CASSLDGGGSYNEQFF.

This clone was counted between two and nine times. V and J are TRBV27 and TRBJ2-1; 13 nucleotides line up with TRBD2. V shed 5 bases and J 6 bases; nucleotides not matched to a gene: 7. The CDR3 totals 16 residues. Germline V gene data show CDR1 as MNHEY and CDR2 as SMNVEV (reference sequence). CDR3 in amino acids: CASSPRTSGGSNEQFF. Written as DNA, the CDR3 is TGTGCCAGCAGTCCCCGGACTAGCGGGGGTAGCAATGAGCAGTTCTTC.

This CDR3 is CASSLIGQAEAFF. The CDR3 DNA reads TGCGCCAGCAGCTTGATCGGACAAGCTGAAGCTTTCTTT. The chain links TRBV5-1 to TRBJ1-1, with a possible D match to TRBD1 (5 bases). Per the germline V gene, CDR1 is SGHRS and CDR2 is YFSETQ. This CDR3 has 13 amino acids. The ends were cut back, 1 base at V and 6 bases at J, with 10 bases in the middle.

The table lists this clone with many counts. The CDR3 DNA sequence: TGTGCCAGCAGCAATCTAGCGGTTGAGCAGTTCTTC. Its protein is CASSNLAVEQFF. This chain connects TRBV7-9 to TRBJ2-1; 7 bases map to TRBD2. V shed 5 bases and J 9 bases; nucleotides not matched to a gene: 4. Looked up from germline, CDR1 is SEHNR and CDR2 is FQNEAQ (reference sequence). The CDR3 loop spans 12 amino acids.

This clone came up once. The chain joins TRBV19 to TRBJ1-2, with 7 positions matching TRBD1. V was clipped by 4 bases and J by 8 bases; unmatched bases: 13. The CDR3 totals 15 residues. Germline V CDR1 and CDR2: LNHDA, SQIVND (reference sequence). The CDR3 nucleotides read TGTGCCAGTAGTACCCGCTCTGACAGGGTCCAGGGCTACACCTTC. Translated: CASSTRSDRVQGYTF.

This clone was picked up a small number of times. The CDR3 sequence is CASGRTLDNEQFF. The CDR3 DNA reads TGCGCCAGCGGCAGGACTCTTGACAATGAGCAGTTCTTC. The chain joins TRBV5-1 to TRBJ2-1; a possible D gene is TRBD2 (5 bases). The CDR3 spans 13 residues. V gave up 7 bases and J gave up 5 bases, with 13 bases separating them. CDR1 is SGHRS and CDR2 is YFSETQ in the germline V gene. The variable domain in full, with the rest retrieved from reference TRBV5-1 and TRBJ2-1, is KAGVTQTPRYLIKTRGQQVTLSCSPISGHRSVSWYQQTPGQGLQFLFEYFSETQRNKGNFPGRFSGRQFSNSRSEMNVSTLELGDSALYLCASGRTLDNEQFFGPGTRLTVL.

This clone showed up many times. This sequence joins TRBV7-9 and TRBJ1-1; D gene unclear. The CDR3 covers 13 residues. Germline CDR1 SEHNR, CDR2 FQNEAQ (reference sequence). Deletions cut 5 bases from V and 4 bases from J, with 11 bases between. The CDR3 reads CASSLDWSTEAFF. CDR3 bases: TGTGCCAGCAGCCTCGACTGGAGCACTGAAGCTTTCTTT. The variable domain in full, completed from reference TRBV7-9 and TRBJ1-1, reads DTGVSQNPRHKITKRGQNVTFRCDPISEHNRLYWYRQTLGQGPEFLTYFQNEAQLEKSRLLSDRFSAERPKGSFSTLEIQRTEQGDSAMYLCASSLDWSTEAFFGQGTRLTVV.

With respect to this clone: The same CDR3 also results from other DNA sequences found in this sample. The V gene is TRBV30, the J gene TRBJ2-5; 9 positions agree with TRBD2. The V segment lost 1 base and the J segment 4 bases; nucleotides outside the gene matches: 4. This CDR3 is 14 amino acids long. The V gene's germline CDR1 is GTSNPN and CDR2 SVGIG (reference sequence). This CDR3 reads CAWSGGGRGETQYF. CDR3 in DNA: TGTGCCTGGAGTGGTGGCGGGAGGGGAGAGACCCAGTACTTC.

J is TRBJ1-2 and V is TRBV18, with D uncertain. Germline CDR1 is KGHSH and CDR2 is LQKENI. V was clipped by 3 bases and J by 0 bases, with 11 bases between them. The CDR3 length is 15 residues. The CDR3 DNA reads TGTGCCAGCTCACCGGGCCACCGAGCTAACTATGGCTACACCTTC. Amino acids: CASSPGHRANYGYTF. Using reference TRBV18 and TRBJ1-2 for the parts outside the CDR3, the full variable domain is NAGVMQNPRHLVRRRGQEARLRCSPMKGHSHVYWYRQLPEEGLKFMVYLQKENIIDESGMPKERFSAEFPKEGPSILRIQQVVRGDSAAYFCASSPGHRANYGYTFGSGTRLTVV.

This clone was counted between two and nine times. V and J are TRBV19 and TRBJ1-2; 7 bases match TRBD1. V trimming: 5 bases; J trimming: 3 bases; junction bases outside the gene matches: 9. CDR1 and CDR2 (germline): LNHDA, SQIVND (reference sequence). The CDR3 is 15 amino acids. This chain's CDR3 is CASSPVRGGDYGYTF. CDR3 sequence (DNA): TGTGCCAGTAGTCCCGTACGAGGGGGCGACTATGGCTACACCTTC. The whole variable domain, remainder taken from reference TRBV19 and TRBJ1-2, is DGGITQSPKYLFRKEGQNVTLSCEQNLNHDAMYWYRQDPGQGLRLIYYSQIVNDFQKGDIAEGYSVSREKKESFPLTVTSAQKNPTAFYLCASSPVRGGDYGYTFGSGTRLTVV.

This clone has a handful of counts. The chain carries TRBV4-1 and TRBJ1-6, with TRBD1 as a possible D gene (6 bases). The CDR3 has 15 amino acids. Trimming pared 3 bases from V and 10 bases from J, leaving 16 bases between. Germline V gives CDR1 MGHRA, CDR2 YSYEKL. Here the CDR3 reads CASSHLDRRESPLHF. The DNA of the CDR3 is TGCGCCAGCAGCCACCTTGACAGGAGAGAGTCACCCCTCCACTTT.

This chain connects TRBV28 to TRBJ2-5; 11 nucleotides match TRBD2. CDR3 length: 17 residues. In germline, CDR1 is MDHEN, CDR2 SYDVKM. V lost 4 bases and J lost 1; bases outside the gene matches: 8. CDR3 loop: CASSSPLAGGTQETQYF. The CDR3 nucleotides read TGTGCCAGCAGTTCCCCCCTAGCGGGGGGAACCCAAGAGACCCAGTACTTC.

The table lists this clone with a few counts. The chain links TRBV4-2 to TRBJ2-6, with D possibly being TRBD2 (6 bases). The V gene lost 0 bases and the J gene lost 6 bases, with 21 bases spanning the gap. From germline, CDR1 is LGHNA and CDR2 YNFKEQ. This CDR3 is 19 amino acids long. The chain's CDR3 is CASSQEQRGGVRLANVLTF. The CDR3 DNA reads TGTGCCAGCAGCCAAGAACAAAGGGGCGGGGTTAGGTTGGCCAACGTCCTGACTTTC.

The chain joins TRBV5-1 to TRBJ2-5; D not certain. V was shortened by 3 bases and J by 5 bases, with 11 bases between the two germline ends. The CDR3 runs 13 residues. CDR1 SGHRS and CDR2 YFSETQ come from the germline V gene. The CDR3 is CASSSPGGETQYF. CDR3 DNA: TGCGCCAGCAGCTCCCCGGGTGGGGAGACCCAGTACTTC.

This clone was picked up many times. This chain links TRBV4-2 with TRBJ1-1; D might be TRBD1 (6 bases). The V end was cut by 3 bases, the J end by 4 bases, with 15 bases between. Germline V lookup: CDR1 LGHNA, CDR2 YNFKEQ. The CDR3 is made up of 15 amino acids. The CDR3 loop is CASSQAEGGGTEAFF. CDR3 nucleotides: TGTGCCAGCAGCCAGGCGGAGGGGGGGGGCACTGAAGCTTTCTTT.

This chain connects TRBV7-2 to TRBJ2-4; the D gene is possibly TRBD1 (6 bases). Germline lookup yields CDR1 SGHTA and CDR2 FQGNSA. This CDR3 contains 16 residues. V gave up 4 bases and J gave up 3 bases, with 16 bases separating them. In DNA form, the CDR3 reads TGTGCCAGCAGCTATCCTACAGGGTGGGACAAAAACATTCAGTACTTC. As protein: CASSYPTGWDKNIQYF.

This clone was observed a handful of times. CDR3: CASSDRDMNTEAFF. CDR3 bases: TGCGCCAGCAGCGACAGGGACATGAACACTGAAGCTTTCTTT. The V and J genes are TRBV4-3 and TRBJ1-1; 7 bases agree with TRBD1. Germline CDR1 is LGHNA and CDR2 is YSLEER. The CDR3 is made up of 14 amino acids. V was pared by 5 bases and J by 0 bases, with 3 bases of the junction left unmatched.

This clone occurred a few times. The genes are TRBV4-2 and TRBJ1-1; TRBD1 matches at 9 bases. This CDR3 comprises 16 residues. V was clipped by 5 bases and J by 3 bases; unmatched bases: 10. From germline, CDR1 is LGHNA and CDR2 YNFKEQ. In nucleotides, the CDR3 is TGTGCCAGCAGCTTCGCCGGGACAGGGAAGGACACTGAAGCTTTCTTT. As protein: CASSFAGTGKDTEAFF.

This clone was seen more than once but under ten times. The rearrangement joins TRBV9 to TRBJ2-1; a weak D match, TRBD2 (6 bases). Trimming cost V 4 bases and J 9 bases, with 14 bases left between them. Germline V gene lookup returns CDR1 SGDLS and CDR2 YYNGEE. This CDR3 is built from 13 residues. CDR3 sequence reads: CASSSPPGVEQFF. The CDR3 nucleotides read TGTGCCAGCAGCTCCCCCCCGGGGGTTGAGCAGTTCTTC.

This clone showed up just a few times. This chain uses TRBV7-2 with TRBJ1-2; a weak D match, TRBD1 (5 bases). V was clipped by 0 bases and J by 6 bases, with 11 bases between them. Germline V gene data show CDR1 as SGHTA and CDR2 as FQGNSA. The CDR3 length is 14 residues. CDR3 DNA: TGTGCCAGCAGCTTAGCTCCAGGGCCACATGGCTACACCTTC. Its protein product is CASSLAPGPHGYTF.

This clone was seen a few times. The chain uses TRBV30 and TRBJ2-3; 7 nucleotides match TRBD1. CDR1 GTSNPN and CDR2 SVGIG come from the germline V gene (reference sequence). With 5 bases clipped from V and 4 bases from J, the junction kept 15 bases outside the gene matches. This CDR3 contains 16 residues. The CDR3 nucleotides read TGTGCCTGGTGGAAGATAAGGGCTCAGGGGGCAGATACGCAGTATTTT. Amino acid sequence: CAWWKIRAQGADTQYF.

V and J are TRBV11-1 and TRBJ2-5; the match to TRBD1 covers 8 bases. The V gene's germline CDR1 is SGHAT and CDR2 FQDESV (reference sequence). The CDR3 consists of 15 residues. V dropped 1 base and J dropped 5; count of bases not matched to a gene: 6. The CDR3 loop reads CASSLGAGGWETQYF. The DNA for the CDR3 is TGTGCCAGCAGCTTAGGGGCAGGGGGCTGGGAGACCCAGTACTTC.

In this sample, this clone turned up a few times. The chain has TRBV5-1 and TRBJ2-7, with a weak D call TRBD1 (6 bases). CDR1 SGHRS and CDR2 YFSETQ come from the germline V gene. Trimming removed 0 bases at V and 0 bases at J, with 13 bases between. The CDR3 spans 16 residues. DNA for the CDR3: TGCGCCAGCAGCTTGGGGGGACATAGGAGCTCCTACGAGCAGTACTTC. Residues: CASSLGGHRSSYEQYF.

Many counts were recorded for this clone. The genes are TRBV9 and TRBJ2-1, with 8 positions matching TRBD2. Germline V lookup: CDR1 SGDLS, CDR2 YYNGEE. The J segment lost 7 bases and the V segment lost 1 base, leaving 10 bases of the junction unmatched. The CDR3 sequence is 16 residues long. In nucleotides, the CDR3 is TGTGCCAGCAGCGTAACTAGCGGCCCTAGAGCAAATGAGCAGTTCTTC. It codes for CASSVTSGPRANEQFF.